This T cell receptor (beta chain) was identified in a study of T cell repertoires in cytomegalovirus infection. To note about this clonotype: The target antigen is unknown.

TCRdb reprocessed the reads via MiXCR and lists one record per CDR3 protein. The table lists about 900,000 distinct CDR3 sequences, about 33% of them singletons. CDR1 and CDR2 from the germline V gene are SGHAT and FQNNGV. V was cut by 5 bases and J by 4 bases, with 17 bases left in between. This CDR3 has 15 residues. The material was cultured CD8+ T cells from PBMCs, obtained from culture after CMV antigen stimulation. The rearrangement uses TRBV11-2 and TRBJ1-1; D unresolved. The TCR comes from a human donor in good health (CMV status not recorded). Some clones in this sample may be carry-over from other donors' samples. The CDR3 here is CASSKTRFGSTEAFF. As DNA, the CDR3 is TGTGCCAGCAGCAAAACAAGATTCGGCAGCACTGAAGCTTTCTTT.